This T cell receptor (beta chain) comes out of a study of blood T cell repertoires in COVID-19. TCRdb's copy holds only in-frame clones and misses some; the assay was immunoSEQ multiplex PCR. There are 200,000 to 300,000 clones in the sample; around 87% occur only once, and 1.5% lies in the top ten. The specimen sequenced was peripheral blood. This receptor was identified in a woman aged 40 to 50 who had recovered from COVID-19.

This CDR3 reads CASHHRGKQFF. The CDR3 nucleotides are TGTGCCAGCCACCACAGGGGAAAGCAGTTCTTC. The chain links TRBV12-3 or TRBV12-4 to TRBJ2-1; 7 bases line up with TRBD1. V was pared by 8 bases and J by 11 bases, with 6 bases of the junction left unmatched. The length of the CDR3 is 11 residues.